The sequence of this T cell receptor (beta chain) was determined in a study (dated by TCRdb to the mid-2010s). For context, the study as a whole: The study examined whether tumor-infiltrating Tregs in breast cancer are drawn from blood Tregs or arise in situ by conversion from other CD4+ T cell subsets. Study-level results and caveats: The TCR alpha and beta sequences of tumor-infiltrating Tregs showed the greatest overlap with tumor naive CD4+ T cells, followed by blood naive CD4+ T cells. In terms of TCR gene usage, tumor memory CD4+ T cells clustered together with blood and lymph node memory CD4+ cells, as well as with lymph node naive CD4+ cells. The validation in the larger cohort was limited to a single TCR beta V-J rearrangement instead of whole repertoires.

Full-length TCR variable regions were amplified by 5' RACE PCR with constant-region reverse primers, and semi-nested PCR with Nested Universal Primer A was subsequently performed. Using the ReliaPrep RNA Cell Miniprep System, total RNA was extracted, and the SMARTer RACE 5'/3' Kit was then used to reverse transcribe the RNA into 5'RACE-ready cDNA. An Illumina MiSeq was used to sequence the full-length TCR alpha and beta libraries, which had been barcoded with multiplex adaptors. In the paper's pipeline: Sequencing data were pooled across the five patients for each of nine subset-tissue groups and compared by unsupervised clustering of TCR gene usage. Repertoire similarity was calculated with the Morisita-Horn index, weighting shared sequences by their contribution to each repertoire. TCRdb reprocessing: public reads trimmed at Q25 with fastp, clones called with MiXCR, in-frame beta chains kept. Rows are unified per CDR3 protein, each entry keeping the most common DNA and genes. TCRdb, not the original authors, processed these V and J calls. The sample records tens of thousands of distinct CDR3 sequences, approximately 23% of which are singletons. The ten largest account for 3.5% to 4.5% of the sample.

A remark on this clonotype: Its antigen is still unknown. Nothing much larger sits one base from this clone, and base qualities are not available.

The CDR3, cysteine through phenylalanine, is 13 amino acids long. Here the CDR3 DNA is all that survives: 39 bases in frame from base 1. V is pared back by 1 base and J by 9 bases, with 10 bases lying between the germline termini. As encoded in the germline V gene, CDR1 is SGHTA while CDR2 is FQGTGA. Cells that were CD4+CD25+CD127-/low were the ones isolated as Tregs. Tregs, naive and memory CD4+ T cells from tumor, blood and ipsilateral draining lymph nodes of about five breast cancer patients underwent full-length TCR alpha and beta sequencing. Tumor tissue and lymph nodes obtained from ipsilateral axillary dissection were perfused with PBS, minced and then digested with collagenase I and hyaluronidase. Ficoll density gradient centrifugation was used to isolate mononuclear cells from lymph nodes or from 50 ml of peripheral blood. A purity exceeding 90% was confirmed by FACS for the sorted cell populations.

This receptor was identified in a female donor with breast cancer. The chain uses TRBV7-3 and TRBJ2-1, and TRBD2 may be the D gene, going by 5 matching bases. The material sequenced was Tregs sorted from a lymph node. The DNA sequence reads TGTGCCAGCAGCTTAATTACTGCGGGTGAGCAGTTCTTC. This gives the protein CASSLITAGEQFF.